What follows are 3 T cell receptor beta chains derived from one specimen sequenced in a study of shared clonotypes between healthy human individuals. Clones were read by immunoSEQ multiplex PCR, and TCRdb kept only the in-frame ones, dropping some. The table lists about 610,000 clones, 97% of them singletons. The sample comprised naive CD4+ T cells sorted from blood. Subset indicated: CD45RA+ positively selected. The receptor set was obtained from a woman aged 30 to 39 in good health.

The chain links TRBV11-2 to TRBJ2-7; possible D gene TRBD2, 5 bases. Trimming took 0 bases from V and 2 from J, leaving 11 bases between them. Per the germline V gene, CDR1 is SGHAT and CDR2 is FQNNGV. The CDR3 runs to 15 residues. The CDR3 DNA reads TGTGCCAGCAGCTTAGATATGGCGGGTGCCTACGAGCAGTACTTC. It translates to CASSLDMAGAYEQYF. The variable domain in full, completed from reference TRBV11-2 and TRBJ2-7, reads EAGVAQSPRYKIIEKRQSVAFWCNPISGHATLYWYQQILGQGPKLLIQFQNNGVVDDSQLPKDRFSAERLKGVDSTLKIQPAKLEDSAVYLCASSLDMAGAYEQYFGPGTRLTVT.

This clone was seen once. The rearrangement links TRBV6-6 to TRBJ1-1, with 8 bases that match TRBD1. The CDR3 length is 14 residues. Trimming cost V 5 bases and J 5 bases; bases outside gene matches: 7. The germline V gene encodes CDR1 MNHNY and CDR2 SVGAGI (reference sequence). The CDR3 DNA reads as TGTGCCAGCAGTAGAACAGGGGGACTGACTGAAGCTTTCTTT. Translating it yields CASSRTGGLTEAFF.

This clone was recorded once. The chain recombines TRBV6-5 with TRBJ1-5; D is unclear. Trimming took off 0 bases at V and 7 bases at J, with 13 bases between the two ends. Per germline, CDR1 MNHEY and CDR2 SVGAGI. CDR3 length: 15 amino acids. CDR3 coding DNA: TGTGCCAGCAGTTACTCAGGCCCCCTGGGACAGCCCCAGCATTTT. Its protein is CASSYSGPLGQPQHF.